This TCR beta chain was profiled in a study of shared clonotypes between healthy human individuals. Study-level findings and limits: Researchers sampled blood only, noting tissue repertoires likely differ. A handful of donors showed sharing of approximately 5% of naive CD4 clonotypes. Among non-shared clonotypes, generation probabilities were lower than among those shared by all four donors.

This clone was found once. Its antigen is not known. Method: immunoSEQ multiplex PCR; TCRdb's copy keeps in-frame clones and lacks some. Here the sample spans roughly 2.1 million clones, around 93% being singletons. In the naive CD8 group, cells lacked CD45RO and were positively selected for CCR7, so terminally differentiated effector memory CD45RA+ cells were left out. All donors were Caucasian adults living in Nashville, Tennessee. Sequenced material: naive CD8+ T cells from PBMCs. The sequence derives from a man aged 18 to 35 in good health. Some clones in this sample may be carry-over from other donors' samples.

The CDR3 spells CASSELGGPNTGELFF. CDR3 DNA: TGTGCCAGCAGTGAACTCGGGGGACCGAACACCGGGGAGCTGTTTTTT. V usage is TRBV2 and J usage is TRBJ2-2; TRBD2 might be the D (6 bases). The ends were cut back, 2 bases at V and 0 bases at J, with 10 bases in the middle. Per germline, CDR1 SNHLY and CDR2 FYNNEI. The CDR3 has 16 amino acids.